These 32 T cell receptor beta chains originate from one sample sequenced in a study of OX40 agonist ivuxolimab in advanced cancers. Sequenced by immunoSEQ multiplex PCR; TCRdb stores in-frame clones only, minus some. The sample consists of tens of thousands of clones, roughly 92% of them appearing once. The starting material was CD4+ or CD8+ T cells sorted from blood, obtained in a trial of the OX40 agonist ivuxolimab. The receptors stem from an adult with an advanced solid tumor such as melanoma, head and neck, liver or kidney cancer.

J is TRBJ2-2 and V is TRBV28, with 9 bases aligning to TRBD2. Germline loops: CDR1 MDHEN, CDR2 SYDVKM. This CDR3 has 19 amino acids. After removal of 4 bases from V and 3 bases from J, the junction contained 15 bases not matched to a gene. The DNA for the CDR3 is TGTGCCAGCAGTTCTCCGGGACACTTTAGCGGGAGCTACACCGGGGAGCTGTTTTTT. Its translation: CASSSPGHFSGSYTGELFF.

The V call is TRBV7-9, the J call TRBJ2-2; D is undetermined. The CDR3 sequence is 13 residues long. The germline gives CDR1 SEHNR, CDR2 FQNEAQ (reference sequence). Trimming left V 7 bases short and J 2 bases short, with 8 bases between. The chain's CDR3 is CASIAQNTGELFF. The DNA for the CDR3 is TGTGCCAGCATCGCTCAAAACACCGGGGAGCTGTTTTTT.

The chain recombines TRBV27 with TRBJ2-1; TRBD1 is a possible D gene (6 bases). The CDR3 is 16 residues long. Trimming took off 10 bases at V and 7 bases at J, with 26 bases between the two ends. The V gene's germline CDR1 is MNHEY and CDR2 SMNVEV (reference sequence). CDR3 residues: CATDRALAFRGNEQFF. CDR3 nucleotide sequence: TGTGCCACCGATCGGGCCTTAGCGTTTAGGGGGAATGAGCAGTTCTTC.

The V call is TRBV7-9, the J call TRBJ1-5, with D perhaps TRBD1 (5 bases). There are 16 residues in the CDR3. V was pared by 0 bases and J by 7 bases, with 16 bases between. Germline V gene lookup returns CDR1 SEHNR and CDR2 FQNEAQ (reference sequence). The CDR3 bases are TGTGCCAGCAGCTTAGCGCCTGCAGGGAAGGAACAGCCCCAGCATTTT. Its protein is CASSLAPAGKEQPQHF.

The chain links TRBV5-4 to TRBJ2-7; perhaps D is TRBD1 or TRBD2 (5 bases each). Germline loops: CDR1 SGHNT, CDR2 YYREEE (reference sequence). The V gene lost 0 bases and the J gene lost 2 bases, with 9 bases spanning the gap. The CDR3 contains 14 residues. In DNA, the CDR3 is TGTGCCAGCAGCTTGGGCCAGGGAGCCTACGAGCAGTACTTC. Encoded protein: CASSLGQGAYEQYF. Drawing the rest from reference TRBV5-4 and TRBJ2-7, the complete variable domain is ETGVTQSPTHLIKTRGQQVTLRCSSQSGHNTVSWYQQALGQGPQFIFQYYREEENGRGNFPPRFSGLQFPNYSSELNVNALELDDSALYLCASSLGQGAYEQYFGPGTRLTVT.

The V call is TRBV7-9, the J call TRBJ2-1; unclear D gene. Trimming took off 5 bases at V and 5 bases at J, with 7 bases between the two ends. This CDR3 has 12 amino acids. Per germline, CDR1 SEHNR and CDR2 FQNEAQ (reference sequence). CDR3 coding DNA: TGTGCCAGCAGCGGGTCAAACAATGAGCAGTTCTTC. Translated, it gives CASSGSNNEQFF.

This chain uses TRBV4-1 with TRBJ2-5; a possible D gene is TRBD2 (6 bases). The germline gives CDR1 MGHRA, CDR2 YSYEKL. The CDR3 sequence is 15 residues long. The V and J ends lost 0 bases and 2 bases respectively, with 10 bases between them. The CDR3 region is CASSQDGGRQETQYF. The CDR3 DNA reads as TGCGCCAGCAGCCAAGATGGGGGGAGACAAGAGACCCAGTACTTC.

This chain connects TRBV4-1 to TRBJ2-5, with D possibly being TRBD2 (6 bases). The assigned J gene may be wrong: the sequence end matches TRBJ2-7 better. The CDR3 totals 13 residues. Germline V gene data show CDR1 as MGHRA and CDR2 as YSYEKL. The CDR3 protein is CASSHSGTYEQYF. CDR3 in DNA: TGCGCCAGCAGCCATAGCGGAACCTACGAGCAGTACTTC.

This chain uses TRBV9 with TRBJ1-2; D remains ambiguous. The V end was cut by 0 bases, the J end by 4 bases, with 4 bases between. The CDR3 has 12 amino acids. The germline V gene has CDR1 SGDLS and CDR2 YYNGEE. CDR3 in amino acids: CASSVGGYGYTF. The CDR3 bases are TGTGCCAGCAGCGTAGGAGGCTATGGCTACACCTTC.

This chain links TRBV7-9 with TRBJ2-7; 8 bases match TRBD2. CDR3 length: 17 amino acids. Germline assignment: CDR1 SEHNR and CDR2 FQNEAQ (reference sequence). The junction had 15 bases not matched to a gene; V was cut back by 5 bases and J by 3 bases. The CDR3 nucleotides read TGTGCCAGCAGCCCAGGGGTGAGACTAGCGTCTGACTACGAGCAGTACTTC. Protein sequence: CASSPGVRLASDYEQYF.

This chain links TRBV13 with TRBJ2-1, with D perhaps matching TRBD2 (6 bases). Germline V gene data show CDR1 as PRHDT and CDR2 as FYEKMQ (reference sequence). Trimming left V 5 bases short and J 4 bases short, with 9 bases between. The CDR3 spans 13 residues. For the CDR3, the DNA is TGTGCCAGCAGCCTGACTAGTTACAATGAGCAGTTCTTC. This gives the protein CASSLTSYNEQFF.

V and J are TRBV6-4 and TRBJ2-2, with 10 bases aligning to TRBD2. Germline CDR1 and CDR2: MRHNA and SNTAGT. This CDR3 has 15 residues. V shed 1 base and J 5 bases; nucleotides not matched to a gene: 1. Here the CDR3 DNA reads TGTGCCAGCAGTGACTTAGCGGGAGGTACCGGGGAGCTGTTTTTT. Protein: CASSDLAGGTGELFF.

This chain uses TRBV5-8 with TRBJ2-4; a weak D match, TRBD2 (6 bases). Germline-derived CDR1 and CDR2 are SGHTS and YDEGEE. The CDR3 runs 14 residues. With 2 bases removed from V and 1 base from J, the gap between germline ends came to 7 bases. The CDR3, as DNA: TGTGCCAGCAGCTTTGGGGGGGCCAAAAACATTCAGTACTTC. Protein product: CASSFGGAKNIQYF.

The chain recombines TRBV5-1 with TRBJ2-7, with TRBD1 matching 7 bases. Germline V gives CDR1 SGHRS, CDR2 YFSETQ. Losses at the gene ends were 4 bases for V and 0 bases for J; bases not matched to a gene: 4. The CDR3 loop spans 14 amino acids. The CDR3 DNA reads as TGCGCCAGCAGCCCCCGACAGGGCTCCTACGAGCAGTACTTC. It specifies CASSPRQGSYEQYF.

This chain uses TRBV13 with TRBJ1-2; a possible D gene is TRBD1 (6 bases). This CDR3 spans 17 amino acids. V lost 6 bases, J lost 2 bases, and 22 bases lay in between. Per the germline V gene, CDR1 is PRHDT and CDR2 is FYEKMQ (reference sequence). Here the CDR3 DNA reads TGTGCCAGCAGTTCGATATCCGGGGAGGGGGAGAACTATGGCTACACCTTC. This sequence encodes CASSSISGEGENYGYTF.

By proportion, this clone is medium-sized (0.01 to 0.1%). The chain couples TRBV9 to TRBJ2-3, with D unresolved. Germline CDR1 and CDR2: SGDLS and YYNGEE. Trimming left V 4 bases short and J 1 base short, with 13 bases between. This CDR3 has 15 amino acids. The DNA of the CDR3 is TGTGCCAGCAGCCTCGCTCCGGAAGGCACAGATACGCAGTATTTT. This translates into CASSLAPEGTDTQYF.

The chain combines TRBV5-5 with TRBJ2-2; 10 bases fit TRBD2. The germline V gene has CDR1 SGHKS and CDR2 YYEKEE (reference sequence). This CDR3 spans 17 amino acids. V trimming: 1 base; J trimming: 5 bases; junction bases outside the gene matches: 8. CDR3 in amino acids: CASSLNTAGGWTGELFF. Here the CDR3 DNA reads TGTGCCAGCAGCTTGAATACAGCGGGAGGGTGGACCGGGGAGCTGTTTTTT.

This clone occurred once. The V call is TRBV29-1, the J call TRBJ2-1; the D gene is possibly TRBD1 (5 bases). V lost 4 bases, J lost 5 bases, and 15 bases lay in between. CDR1 and CDR2 (germline): SQVTM, ANQGSEA. The CDR3 loop spans 14 amino acids. The CDR3 DNA reads TGCAGCGTTGTTGGGCCTGACAGTAACAATGAGCAGTTCTTC. Amino acid sequence: CSVVGPDSNNEQFF.

The chain is built from TRBV20-1 and TRBJ2-5; the D is unclear. CDR3 length equals 11 residues. V was pared by 3 bases and J by 7 bases, with 9 bases between. Germline V gene lookup returns CDR1 DFQATT and CDR2 SNEGSKA (reference sequence). The DNA for the CDR3 is TGCAGTGCTAGTTCTTCCGGGACCCAGTACTTC. It translates to CSASSSGTQYF.

This sequence joins TRBV6-5 and TRBJ1-2; 11 nucleotides align to TRBD1. The CDR3 sequence is 15 residues long. V lost 5 bases, J lost 3 bases, and 5 bases stayed unmatched. Germline V gene lookup returns CDR1 MNHEY and CDR2 SVGAGI. The CDR3 DNA reads as TGTGCCAGCAGTCAGGACAGGGGGCATCACTATGGCTACACCTTC. This translates into CASSQDRGHHYGYTF.

This chain connects TRBV27 to TRBJ2-7; 8 nucleotides match TRBD2. The CDR3 loop spans 15 amino acids. After removal of 5 bases from V and 7 bases from J, the junction contained 13 bases not matched to a gene. CDR1 MNHEY and CDR2 SMNVEV come from the germline V gene (reference sequence). The CDR3 sequence is CASSRLGAGVSEQYF. For the CDR3, the DNA is TGTGCCAGCAGTCGATTAGGAGCGGGAGTTAGTGAGCAGTACTTC.

The chain uses TRBV27 and TRBJ1-1; 8 bases line up with TRBD1. In germline, CDR1 is MNHEY, CDR2 SMNVEV (reference sequence). The CDR3 length is 14 residues. V dropped 5 bases and J dropped 4; count of bases not matched to a gene: 6. The CDR3 DNA follows: TGTGCCAGCAGTCCGAGACAGGGGAGCACTGAAGCTTTCTTT. Its protein product is CASSPRQGSTEAFF.

The chain links TRBV2 to TRBJ2-3; 7 nucleotides line up with TRBD1. Germline V gene sequence: CDR1 SNHLY, CDR2 FYNNEI. The ends lost 3 bases at V and 3 bases at J; junction bases unmatched: 12. This CDR3 is built from 17 residues. CDR3 region: CASSDPTGTARTDTQYF. The CDR3 DNA follows: TGTGCCAGCAGTGACCCGACAGGGACAGCACGGACAGATACGCAGTATTTT.

V and J are TRBV21-1 and TRBJ2-7. TRBV21-1 is described as a pseudogene. The CDR3 is made up of 16 amino acids. CDR3 amino acids: CASSKATRDRSYEQYF. CDR3 coding DNA: TGTGCCAGCAGCAAAGCCACTAGGGACCGGTCCTACGAGCAGTACTTC.

The chain links TRBV9 to TRBJ2-3; possibly TRBD2 for D (7 bases). Deletions cut 2 bases from V and 3 bases from J, with 16 bases between. This CDR3 spans 16 amino acids. The germline V gene has CDR1 SGDLS and CDR2 YYNGEE. The CDR3 DNA follows: TGTGCCAGCAGCGTGGAAGGAGGGGGGGGAACAGATACGCAGTATTTT. This codes for CASSVEGGGGTDTQYF.

The chain employs TRBV28 and TRBJ1-4; D gene unclear. The CDR3 consists of 14 residues. Trimming took 7 bases from V and 7 from J, leaving 16 bases between them. CDR1 is MDHEN and CDR2 is SYDVKM in the germline V gene. CDR3 residues: CASTTRVLGEKLFF. DNA for the CDR3: TGTGCCAGCACCACTCGGGTTTTAGGTGAAAAACTGTTTTTT.

V and J are TRBV2 and TRBJ2-3, with 8 bases aligning to TRBD2. Germline V gene sequence: CDR1 SNHLY, CDR2 FYNNEI. The CDR3 is 21 residues long. Trimming cost V 3 bases and J 0 bases; bases outside gene matches: 20. The DNA of the CDR3 is TGTGCCAGCAGTGATTGGGCGGGACATTACCCCCGGGAGGGAAGCACAGATACGCAGTATTTT. As protein: CASSDWAGHYPREGSTDTQYF.

The V call is TRBV7-2, the J call TRBJ2-1; TRBD2 agrees at 10 bases. V shed 5 bases, J shed 7 bases, and the junction held 8 bases outside the gene matches. The CDR3 has 15 amino acids. Germline values: CDR1 SGHTA, CDR2 FQGNSA. In nucleotides, the CDR3 is TGTGCCAGCAGCGCCTCTAGCGGGAGCCCTAATGAGCAGTTCTTC. It is translated as CASSASSGSPNEQFF.

This chain links TRBV27 with TRBJ2-3; maybe TRBD1 (5 bases). V shed 0 bases and J shed 1 base, with 14 bases lying between them. The germline gives CDR1 MNHEY, CDR2 SMNVEV (reference sequence). CDR3 length equals 17 residues. CDR3 coding DNA: TGTGCCAGCAGTTTATCTGCAGGGTGGTATGGCACAGATACGCAGTATTTT. Encoded protein: CASSLSAGWYGTDTQYF.

The chain's CDR3 is CAWDAPPISGYTF. CDR3 nucleotide sequence: TGTGCCTGGGACGCTCCCCCTATTAGTGGCTACACCTTC. The V call is TRBV2, the J call TRBJ1-2; perhaps TRBD1 as D (5 bases). This CDR3 is built from 13 residues. V lost 11 bases, J lost 7 bases, and 20 bases lay in between. Germline CDR1 and CDR2: SNHLY and FYNNEI.

The chain couples TRBV25-1 to TRBJ2-7, with D unresolved. The CDR3 covers 12 residues. Trimming removed 3 bases at V and 4 bases at J, with 7 bases between. Per the germline V gene, CDR1 is MGHDK and CDR2 is SYGVNS. DNA of the CDR3: TGTGCCAGCAGTGACAGCAAGTACGAGCAGTACTTC. Its translation: CASSDSKYEQYF.

This sequence joins TRBV27 and TRBJ2-7; the D gene is possibly TRBD1 (6 bases). This CDR3 spans 15 amino acids. Trimming removed 0 bases from V and 3 bases from J, with 12 bases in between. Germline V CDR1 and CDR2: MNHEY, SMNVEV (reference sequence). For the CDR3, the DNA is TGTGCCAGCAGTTTATCGGCAGGGACATTCTACGAGCAGTACTTC. It specifies CASSLSAGTFYEQYF.